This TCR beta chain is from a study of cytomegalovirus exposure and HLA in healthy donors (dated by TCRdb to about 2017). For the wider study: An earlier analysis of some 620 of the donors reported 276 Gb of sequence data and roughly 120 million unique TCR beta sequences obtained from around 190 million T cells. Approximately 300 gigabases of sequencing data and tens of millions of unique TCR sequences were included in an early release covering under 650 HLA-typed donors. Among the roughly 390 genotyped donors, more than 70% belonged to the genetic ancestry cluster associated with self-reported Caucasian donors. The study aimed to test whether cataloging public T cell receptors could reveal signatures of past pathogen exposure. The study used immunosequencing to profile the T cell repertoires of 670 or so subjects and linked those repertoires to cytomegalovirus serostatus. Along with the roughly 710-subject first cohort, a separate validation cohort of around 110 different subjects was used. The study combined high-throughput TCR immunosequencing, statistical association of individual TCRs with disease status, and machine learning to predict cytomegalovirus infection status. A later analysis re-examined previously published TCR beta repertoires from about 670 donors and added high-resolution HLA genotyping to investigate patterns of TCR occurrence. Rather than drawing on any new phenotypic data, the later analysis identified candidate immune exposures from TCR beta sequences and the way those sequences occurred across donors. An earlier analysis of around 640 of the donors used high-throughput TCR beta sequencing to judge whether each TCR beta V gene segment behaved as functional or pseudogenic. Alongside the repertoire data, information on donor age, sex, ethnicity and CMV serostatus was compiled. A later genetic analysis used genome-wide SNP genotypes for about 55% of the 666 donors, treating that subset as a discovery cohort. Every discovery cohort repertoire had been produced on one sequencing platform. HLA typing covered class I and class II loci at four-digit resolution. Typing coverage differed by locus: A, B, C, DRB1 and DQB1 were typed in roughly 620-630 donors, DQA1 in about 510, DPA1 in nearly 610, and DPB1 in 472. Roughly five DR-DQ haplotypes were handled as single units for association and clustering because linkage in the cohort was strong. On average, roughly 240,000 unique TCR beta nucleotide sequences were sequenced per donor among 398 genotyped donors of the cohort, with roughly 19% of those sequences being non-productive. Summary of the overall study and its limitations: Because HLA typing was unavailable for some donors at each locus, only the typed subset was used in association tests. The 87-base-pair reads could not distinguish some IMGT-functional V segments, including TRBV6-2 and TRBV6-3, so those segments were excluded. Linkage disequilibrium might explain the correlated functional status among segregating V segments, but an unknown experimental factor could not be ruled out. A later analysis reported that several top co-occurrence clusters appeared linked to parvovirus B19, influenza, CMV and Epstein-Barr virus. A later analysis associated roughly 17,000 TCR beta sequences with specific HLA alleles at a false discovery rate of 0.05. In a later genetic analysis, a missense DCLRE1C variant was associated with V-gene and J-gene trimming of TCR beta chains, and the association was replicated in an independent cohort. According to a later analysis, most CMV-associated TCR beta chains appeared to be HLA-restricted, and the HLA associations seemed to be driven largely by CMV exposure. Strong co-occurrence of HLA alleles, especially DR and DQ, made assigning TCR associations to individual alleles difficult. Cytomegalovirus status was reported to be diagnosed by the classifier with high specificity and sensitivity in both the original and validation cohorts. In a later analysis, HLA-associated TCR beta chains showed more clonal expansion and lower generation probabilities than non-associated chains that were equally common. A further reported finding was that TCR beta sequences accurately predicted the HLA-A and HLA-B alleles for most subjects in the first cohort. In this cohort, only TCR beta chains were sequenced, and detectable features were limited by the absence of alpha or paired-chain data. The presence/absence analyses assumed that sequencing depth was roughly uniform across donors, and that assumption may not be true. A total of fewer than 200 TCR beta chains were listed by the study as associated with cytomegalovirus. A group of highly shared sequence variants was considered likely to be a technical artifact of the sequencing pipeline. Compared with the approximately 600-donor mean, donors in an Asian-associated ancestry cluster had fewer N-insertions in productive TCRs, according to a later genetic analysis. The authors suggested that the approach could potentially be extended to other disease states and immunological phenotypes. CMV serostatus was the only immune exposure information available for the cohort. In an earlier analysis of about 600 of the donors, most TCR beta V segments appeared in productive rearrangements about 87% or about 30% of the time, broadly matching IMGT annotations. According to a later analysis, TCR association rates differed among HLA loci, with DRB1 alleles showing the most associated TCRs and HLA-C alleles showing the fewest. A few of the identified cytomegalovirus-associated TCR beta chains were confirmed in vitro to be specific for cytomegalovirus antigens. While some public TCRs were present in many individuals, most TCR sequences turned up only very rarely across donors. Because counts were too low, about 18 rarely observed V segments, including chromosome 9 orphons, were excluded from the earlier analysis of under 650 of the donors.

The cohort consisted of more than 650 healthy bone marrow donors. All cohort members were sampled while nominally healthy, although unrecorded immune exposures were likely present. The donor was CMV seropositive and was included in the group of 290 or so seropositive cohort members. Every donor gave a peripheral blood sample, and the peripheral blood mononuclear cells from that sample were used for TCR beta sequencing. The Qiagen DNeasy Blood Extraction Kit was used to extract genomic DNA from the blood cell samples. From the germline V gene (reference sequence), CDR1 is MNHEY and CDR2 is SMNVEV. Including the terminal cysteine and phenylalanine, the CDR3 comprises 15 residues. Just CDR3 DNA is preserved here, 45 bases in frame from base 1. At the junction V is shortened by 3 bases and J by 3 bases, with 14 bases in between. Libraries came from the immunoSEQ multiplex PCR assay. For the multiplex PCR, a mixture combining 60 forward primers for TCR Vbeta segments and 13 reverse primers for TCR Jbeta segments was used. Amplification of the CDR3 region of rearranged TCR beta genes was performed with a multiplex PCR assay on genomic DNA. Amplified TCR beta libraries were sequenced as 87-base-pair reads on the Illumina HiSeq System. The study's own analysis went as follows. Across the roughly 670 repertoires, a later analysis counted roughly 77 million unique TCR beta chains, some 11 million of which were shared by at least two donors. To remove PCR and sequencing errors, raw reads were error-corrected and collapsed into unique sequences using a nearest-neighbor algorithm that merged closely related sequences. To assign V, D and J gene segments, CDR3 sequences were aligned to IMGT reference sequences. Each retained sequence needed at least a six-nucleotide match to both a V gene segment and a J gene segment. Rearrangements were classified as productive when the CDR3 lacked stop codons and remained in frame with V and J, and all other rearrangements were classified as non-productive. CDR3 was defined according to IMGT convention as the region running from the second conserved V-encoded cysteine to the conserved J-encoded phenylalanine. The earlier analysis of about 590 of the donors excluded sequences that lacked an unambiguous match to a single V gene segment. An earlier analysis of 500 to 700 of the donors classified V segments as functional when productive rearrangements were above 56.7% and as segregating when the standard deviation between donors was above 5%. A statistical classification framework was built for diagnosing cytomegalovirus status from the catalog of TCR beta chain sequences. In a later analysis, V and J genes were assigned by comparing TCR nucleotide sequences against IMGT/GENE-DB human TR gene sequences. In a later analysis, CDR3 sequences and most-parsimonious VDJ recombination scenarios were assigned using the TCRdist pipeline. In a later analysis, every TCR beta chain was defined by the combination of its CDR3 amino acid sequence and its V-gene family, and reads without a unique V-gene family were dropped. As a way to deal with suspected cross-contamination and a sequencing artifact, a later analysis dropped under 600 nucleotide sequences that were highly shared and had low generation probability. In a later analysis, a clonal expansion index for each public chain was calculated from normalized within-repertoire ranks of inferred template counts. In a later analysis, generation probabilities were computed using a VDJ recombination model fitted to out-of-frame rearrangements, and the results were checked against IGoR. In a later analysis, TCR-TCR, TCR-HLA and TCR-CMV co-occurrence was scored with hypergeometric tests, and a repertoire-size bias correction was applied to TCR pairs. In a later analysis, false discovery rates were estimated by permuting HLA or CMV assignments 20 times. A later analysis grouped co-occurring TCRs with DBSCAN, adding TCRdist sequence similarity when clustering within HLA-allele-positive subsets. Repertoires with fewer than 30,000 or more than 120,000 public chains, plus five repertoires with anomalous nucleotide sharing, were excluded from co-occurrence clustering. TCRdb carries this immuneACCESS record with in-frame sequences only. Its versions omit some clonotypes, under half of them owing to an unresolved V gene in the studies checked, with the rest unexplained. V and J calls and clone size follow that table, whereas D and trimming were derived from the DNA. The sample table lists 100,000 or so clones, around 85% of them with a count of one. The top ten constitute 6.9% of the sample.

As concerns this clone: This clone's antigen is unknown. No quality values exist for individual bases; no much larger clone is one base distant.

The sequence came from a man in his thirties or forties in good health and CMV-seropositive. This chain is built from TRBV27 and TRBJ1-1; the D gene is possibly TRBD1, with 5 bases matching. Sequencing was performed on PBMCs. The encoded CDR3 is CASSLSPQGYTEAFF. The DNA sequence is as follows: TGTGCCAGCAGTTTGTCCCCCCAGGGCTACACTGAAGCTTTCTTT.